This TCR beta chain was obtained from a study of blood T cell repertoires in COVID-19 (dated by TCRdb to the early 2020s). Turning to the overall study: Samples from collaborators originated in the United States, Italy and Spain and spanned both the acute and convalescent phases of COVID-19. The dataset comprised deeply sampled blood TCRbeta repertoires from subjects exposed to, actively infected with, or recovered from COVID-19. The prospective study material was composed of cDNA or gDNA derived from T cells, B-cell-depleted T cells, or PBMCs. The repertoires were made available in a free public database intended to serve as a resource for research on the immune response to SARS-CoV-2. Samples came from the ongoing ImmuneRACE study (first 160 participants) plus 1,254 subjects from 6 global collaborators. The sample metadata nearly always contained a de-identified subject ID, COVID-19 status, age in years and sex. HLA class I and class II types, where available, came from metadata supplied by the sample provider rather than from assay-based typing.

The study at large found these results: How much clinical and demographic metadata was included differed by source and by participant, and the metadata was provided uncurated.

Comments on this clone: The target of this receptor is not known. Base-call qualities are not available, and no considerably larger clone is one nucleotide away.

TCRbeta CDR3 regions were amplified from genomic DNA using the immunoSEQ Assay, a bias-controlled multiplex PCR. Turning to the authors' computational methods: The number of nucleated cells in each sample was estimated by amplification of reference gene primers within the assay. To quantify the absolute abundance of each unique TCRbeta CDR3 rearrangement, sequence reads were collapsed and filtered. Productive Simpson clonality was computed per sample as the square root of Simpson's diversity index over productive rearrangements. In its TCRdb copy, this immuneACCESS table keeps in-frame sequences only and misses some clones. Where compared with another copy, unresolved V genes explain less than half of these, and the others have no known cause. V and J calls and clone size are those listed in that table; D and trimming were worked out from the DNA. The sample table lists about 190,000 clones, around 80% of them with a count of one. The biggest ten clones account for 2.8% of the sample.

The CDR3 spans 16 residues, from the cysteine through the phenylalanine. The retained sequence is limited to the CDR3, 48 bases, with the frame set at the first base. The junction carries 16 bases between V and J, which are trimmed by 3 bases and 0 bases respectively. For CDR1 and CDR2, the germline V gene (reference sequence) lists DFQATT and SNEGSKA. Collaborating institutions collected whole blood in K2EDTA tubes following their own protocols. For TCRbeta analysis, collaborator samples were shipped as frozen whole blood, as isolated PBMCs, or as DNA extracted from either sample type. This sequence was found in a woman aged 80 or over with active or convalescent COVID-19. The chain joins TRBV20-1 to TRBJ2-3, with TRBD2 as a weak D call on 6 bases. What was sequenced was peripheral blood. CDR3 sequence: CSASEERVRSTDTQYF. The base sequence is TGCAGTGCTAGTGAGGAGCGGGTCAGAAGCACAGATACGCAGTATTTT.